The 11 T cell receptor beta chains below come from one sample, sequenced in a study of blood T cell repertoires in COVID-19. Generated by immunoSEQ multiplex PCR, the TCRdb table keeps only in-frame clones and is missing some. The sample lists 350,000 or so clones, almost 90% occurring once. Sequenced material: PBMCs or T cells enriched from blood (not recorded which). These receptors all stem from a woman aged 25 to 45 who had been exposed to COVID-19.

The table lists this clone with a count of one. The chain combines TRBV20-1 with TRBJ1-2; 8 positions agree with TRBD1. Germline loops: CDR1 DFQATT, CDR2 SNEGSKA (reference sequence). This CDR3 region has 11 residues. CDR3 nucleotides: TGCAGCCACAGGGGGAACTATGGCTACACCTTC. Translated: CSHRGNYGYTF.

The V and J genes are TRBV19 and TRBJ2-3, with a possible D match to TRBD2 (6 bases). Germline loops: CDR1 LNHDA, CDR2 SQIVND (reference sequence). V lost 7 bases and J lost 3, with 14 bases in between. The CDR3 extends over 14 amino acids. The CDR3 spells CASTGSSVTDTQYF. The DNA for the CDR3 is TGTGCCAGTACAGGGTCTAGCGTGACAGATACGCAGTATTTT.

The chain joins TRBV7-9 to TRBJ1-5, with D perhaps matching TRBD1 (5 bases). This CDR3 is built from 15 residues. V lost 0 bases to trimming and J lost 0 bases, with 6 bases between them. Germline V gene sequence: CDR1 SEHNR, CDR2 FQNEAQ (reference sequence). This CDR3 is CASSLAGDSNQPQHF. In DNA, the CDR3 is TGTGCCAGCAGCTTAGCAGGGGATAGCAATCAGCCCCAGCATTTT. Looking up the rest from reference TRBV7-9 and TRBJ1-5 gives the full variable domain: DTGVSQNPRHKITKRGQNVTFRCDPISEHNRLYWYRQTLGQGPEFLTYFQNEAQLEKSRLLSDRFSAERPKGSFSTLEIQRTEQGDSAMYLCASSLAGDSNQPQHFGDGTRLSIL.

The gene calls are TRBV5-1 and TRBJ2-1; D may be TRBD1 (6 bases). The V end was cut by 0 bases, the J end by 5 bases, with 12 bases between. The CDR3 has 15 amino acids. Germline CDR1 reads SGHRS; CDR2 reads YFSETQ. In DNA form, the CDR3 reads TGCGCCAGCAGCTTGGTGGGGGACACCGACAATGAGCAGTTCTTC. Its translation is CASSLVGDTDNEQFF.

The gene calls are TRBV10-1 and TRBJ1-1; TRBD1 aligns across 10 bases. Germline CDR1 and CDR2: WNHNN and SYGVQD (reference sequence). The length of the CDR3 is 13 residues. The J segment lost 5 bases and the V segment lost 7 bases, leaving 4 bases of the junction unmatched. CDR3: CASNPGQGTEAFF. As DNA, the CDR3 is TGCGCCAGCAACCCGGGACAGGGGACTGAAGCTTTCTTT.

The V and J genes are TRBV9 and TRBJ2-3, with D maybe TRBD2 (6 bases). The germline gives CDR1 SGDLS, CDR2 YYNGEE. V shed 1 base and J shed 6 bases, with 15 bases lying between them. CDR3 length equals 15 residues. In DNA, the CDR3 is TGTGCCAGCAGCGTATCGGTCGGGAGTCAGGATACGCAGTATTTT. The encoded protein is CASSVSVGSQDTQYF.

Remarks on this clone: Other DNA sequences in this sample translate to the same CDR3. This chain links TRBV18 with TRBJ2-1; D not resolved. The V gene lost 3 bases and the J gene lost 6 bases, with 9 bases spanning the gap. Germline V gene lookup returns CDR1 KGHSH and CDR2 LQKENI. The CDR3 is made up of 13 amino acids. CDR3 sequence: CASSPPSLNEQFF. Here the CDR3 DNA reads TGTGCCAGCTCACCTCCTAGTCTCAATGAGCAGTTCTTC.

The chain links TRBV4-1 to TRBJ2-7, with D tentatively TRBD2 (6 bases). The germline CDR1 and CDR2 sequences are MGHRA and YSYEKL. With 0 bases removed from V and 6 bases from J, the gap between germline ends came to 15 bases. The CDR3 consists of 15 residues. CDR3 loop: CASSQDYGVEGEQYF. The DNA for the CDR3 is TGCGCCAGCAGCCAAGATTACGGGGTGGAGGGCGAGCAGTACTTC.

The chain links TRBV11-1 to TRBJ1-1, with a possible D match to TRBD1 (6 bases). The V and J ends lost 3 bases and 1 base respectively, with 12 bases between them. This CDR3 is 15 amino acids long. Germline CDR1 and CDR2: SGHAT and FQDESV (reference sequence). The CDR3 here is CASSFLLDRNTEAFF. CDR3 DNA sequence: TGTGCCAGCAGCTTTCTTTTGGACAGGAACACTGAAGCTTTCTTT.

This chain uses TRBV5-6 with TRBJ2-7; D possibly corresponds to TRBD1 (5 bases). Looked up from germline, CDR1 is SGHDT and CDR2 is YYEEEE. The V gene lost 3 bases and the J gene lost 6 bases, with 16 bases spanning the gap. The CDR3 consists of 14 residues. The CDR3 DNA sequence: TGTGCCAGCAGCTGGGGTAAACAGGCGTCCGAGCAGTACTTC. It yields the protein CASSWGKQASEQYF.

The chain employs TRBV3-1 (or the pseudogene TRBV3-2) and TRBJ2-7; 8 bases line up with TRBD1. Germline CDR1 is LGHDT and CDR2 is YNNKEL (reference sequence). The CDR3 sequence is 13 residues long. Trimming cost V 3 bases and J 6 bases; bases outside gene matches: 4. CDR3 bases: TGTGCCAGCAGCCAGACAGGGGTAGGCGAGCAGTACTTC. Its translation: CASSQTGVGEQYF.